Each of the 32 T cell receptor beta chains below was sequenced from the same sample in a study of T-cell memory formation after mild COVID-19. TCRdb passed the 5' RACE reads through MiXCR, listing each CDR3 protein once. The sample records almost 550,000 distinct CDR3 sequences, approximately 20% being singletons. Sample: PBMCs or a T cell subset sorted from them (not recorded which). The receptor source for this set is an adult woman who had mild COVID-19 (a few samples of this study predate the infection). Cell type and time point are not known.

The chain combines TRBV2 with TRBJ2-7; 9 nucleotides line up with TRBD1. Germline-derived CDR1 and CDR2 are SNHLY and FYNNEI. Germline trimming cut 9 bases from V and 5 bases from J; bases unmatched to any gene: 5. The CDR3 is 12 amino acids. CDR3 nucleotide sequence: TGTGCCAGTACAGGGGGCAGGAACGAGCAGTACTTC. This encodes CASTGGRNEQYF.

The V gene is TRBV6-2 or TRBV6-3, the J gene TRBJ2-7, with D tentatively TRBD1 (6 bases). The germline V and J ends were trimmed by 4 bases and 9 bases, with 25 bases remaining between them. The CDR3 sequence is 16 residues long. Per germline, CDR1 MNHEY and CDR2 SVGEGT. This CDR3 reads CASSSWQDSDLRRQYF. Written as DNA, the CDR3 is TGTGCCAGCAGTTCCTGGCAGGACAGCGACTTACGACGGCAGTACTTC.

V and J are TRBV6-5 and TRBJ1-1; D is undetermined. V was clipped by 4 bases and J by 2 bases, with 11 bases between them. The CDR3 loop spans 14 amino acids. Germline values: CDR1 MNHEY, CDR2 SVGAGI. The chain's CDR3 is CASSWTAINTEAFF. CDR3 DNA sequence: TGTGCCAGCAGTTGGACGGCCATTAACACTGAAGCTTTCTTT.

This clonotype has just one count. This sequence joins TRBV4-1 and TRBJ2-3; TRBD2 matches 15 bases. From germline, CDR1 is MGHRA and CDR2 YSYEKL. V dropped 9 bases and J dropped 0; count of bases not matched to a gene: 13. The CDR3 is made up of 19 amino acids. CDR3 region: CASRRPGLAGGPSTDTQYF. Written as DNA, the CDR3 is TGCGCCAGTCGTAGGCCGGGACTAGCGGGGGGCCCAAGCACAGATACGCAGTATTTT.

This clonotype was detected only a few times. The chain has TRBV7-3 and TRBJ2-2; D unclear. CDR1 and CDR2 from the germline V gene are SGHTA and FQGTGA. The CDR3 extends over 12 amino acids. V lost 6 bases and J lost 6, with 8 bases in between. The CDR3 here is CASRDPSGELFF. The CDR3 DNA follows: TGTGCCAGCAGGGACCCCTCCGGGGAGCTGTTTTTT.

The chain employs TRBV7-9 and TRBJ1-1; the match to TRBD1 covers 7 bases. CDR1 and CDR2 from the germline V gene are SEHNR and FQNEAQ (reference sequence). Germline trimming cut 2 bases from V and 12 bases from J; bases unmatched to any gene: 9. This CDR3 is 13 amino acids long. CDR3 coding DNA: TGTGCCAGCAGCTTAACAGGGGTGGACCCTCCTTTCTTT. This translates into CASSLTGVDPPFF.

The chain combines TRBV29-1 with TRBJ2-5; D perhaps matches TRBD1 (6 bases). Germline V gives CDR1 SQVTM, CDR2 ANQGSEA. V was clipped by 7 bases and J by 5 bases, with 17 bases between them. This CDR3 region has 13 residues. The CDR3 DNA reads as TGCAGCGGGGGACAAAGGGCCCGGGAGACCCAGTACTTC. It is translated as CSGGQRARETQYF. The full variable domain, its missing parts supplied by reference TRBV29-1 and TRBJ2-5, is SAVISQKPSRDICQRGTSLTIQCQVDSQVTMMFWYRQQPGQSLTLIATANQGSEATYESGFVIDKFPISRPNLTFSTLTVSNMSPEDSSIYLCSGGQRARETQYFGPGTRLLVL.

This rearrangement joins TRBV7-9 to TRBJ2-7, with TRBD1 matching over 7 bases. Germline loops: CDR1 SEHNR, CDR2 FQNEAQ (reference sequence). CDR3 length equals 15 residues. J was trimmed by 1 base and V by 0 bases; bases with no gene match: 3. The CDR3 here is CASSLAGGESYEQYF. The CDR3 DNA reads TGTGCCAGCAGCTTAGCAGGGGGCGAATCCTACGAGCAGTACTTC.

This clonotype was seen a few times. The chain combines TRBV7-2 with TRBJ2-2; 9 positions match TRBD1. Germline V CDR1 and CDR2: SGHTA, FQGNSA. Unmatched junction bases numbered 1, after V lost 5 bases and J lost 3 bases. The CDR3 contains 14 residues. The CDR3 DNA sequence: TGTGCCAGCAGCACAGGGGGCCACACCGGGGAGCTGTTTTTT. It codes for CASSTGGHTGELFF.

The chain employs TRBV30 and TRBJ2-5; TRBD2 aligns across 10 bases. The V segment lost 7 bases and the J segment 5 bases; nucleotides outside the gene matches: 1. This CDR3 is built from 11 residues. Germline CDR1 is GTSNPN and CDR2 is SVGIG (reference sequence). The CDR3 DNA follows: TGTGCCTTTAGCGGGAGGGAGACCCAGTACTTC. It yields the protein CAFSGRETQYF. The whole variable domain, remainder taken from reference TRBV30 and TRBJ2-5, is SQTIHQWPATLVQPVGSPLSLECTVEGTSNPNLYWYRQAAGRGLQLLFYSVGIGQISSEVPQNLSASRPQDRQFILSSKKLLLSDSGFYLCAFSGRETQYFGPGTRLLVL.

The chain recombines TRBV20-1 with TRBJ1-2; no reliable D call. Trimming pared 1 base from V and 5 bases from J, leaving 17 bases between. Per germline, CDR1 DFQATT and CDR2 SNEGSKA (reference sequence). The CDR3 extends over 15 amino acids. CDR3 protein: CSARASVGTAYGYTF. Written as DNA, the CDR3 is TGCAGTGCTAGAGCCAGTGTCGGAACAGCGTATGGCTACACCTTC.

V usage is TRBV6-6 and J usage is TRBJ2-7; 10 bases fit TRBD1. Germline loops: CDR1 MNHNY, CDR2 SVGAGI (reference sequence). The CDR3 spans 17 residues. V shed 0 bases and J 5 bases; nucleotides not matched to a gene: 10. DNA of the CDR3: TGTGCCAGCAGTTACTCAGTAACGACAGGGGGCTACCACGAGCAGTACTTC. Translation gives CASSYSVTTGGYHEQYF.

This clonotype was counted only a few times. This chain links TRBV18 with TRBJ2-7; maybe TRBD1 (6 bases). The CDR3 totals 15 residues. Germline CDR1 and CDR2: KGHSH and LQKENI. The germline V and J ends were trimmed by 3 bases and 4 bases, with 16 bases remaining between them. CDR3 sequence: CASSPGHIQGYEQYF. Written as DNA, the CDR3 is TGTGCCAGCTCACCGGGACATATACAGGGATACGAGCAGTACTTC.

This clonotype was seen a few times. The chain uses TRBV6-1 and TRBJ2-7; TRBD2 matches at 10 bases. Germline assignment: CDR1 MNHNS and CDR2 SASEGT. This CDR3 contains 16 residues. V was pared by 2 bases and J by 5 bases, with 9 bases of the junction left unmatched. This CDR3 is CASSEFLAGGGHEQYF. The CDR3 nucleotides read TGTGCCAGCAGTGAATTTTTAGCGGGAGGAGGCCACGAGCAGTACTTC.

This clonotype was recorded many times. This sequence joins TRBV20-1 and TRBJ2-7, with D perhaps matching TRBD2 (6 bases). Germline values: CDR1 DFQATT, CDR2 SNEGSKA (reference sequence). CDR3 length equals 15 residues. The V and J ends lost 4 bases and 3 bases respectively, with 19 bases between them. The CDR3: CSATPRRPEGYEQYF. CDR3 bases: TGCAGTGCTACCCCTAGACGACCGGAGGGCTACGAGCAGTACTTC.

V and J are TRBV9 and TRBJ1-2; 7 nucleotides align to TRBD1. V lost 2 bases, J lost 2 bases, and 3 bases stayed unmatched. CDR1 SGDLS and CDR2 YYNGEE come from the germline V gene. The CDR3 runs 14 residues. The CDR3 region has the DNA TGTGCCAGCAGCGTGGGACAGAAAAACTATGGCTACACCTTC. As protein: CASSVGQKNYGYTF.

The chain combines TRBV7-9 with TRBJ2-1; possible D gene TRBD2, 5 bases. From germline, CDR1 is SEHNR and CDR2 FQNEAQ (reference sequence). V dropped 1 base and J dropped 0 bases, with 16 bases sitting between them. The CDR3 runs 18 residues. CDR3 DNA: TGTGCCAGCAGCTTAGGCCTAGCTCGATCCGGCTCCTACAATGAGCAGTTCTTC. Translated: CASSLGLARSGSYNEQFF.

This clonotype was detected only a few times. V usage is TRBV20-1 and J usage is TRBJ1-2; D not resolved. Germline assignment: CDR1 DFQATT and CDR2 SNEGSKA (reference sequence). V was trimmed by 3 bases and J by 4 bases, leaving 12 bases between them. The length of the CDR3 is 13 residues. The CDR3 loop is CSASPGLGYGYTF. The DNA for the CDR3 is TGCAGTGCTAGCCCTGGTTTGGGCTATGGCTACACCTTC.

There are a few counts of this clonotype. The chain joins TRBV18 to TRBJ2-7; TRBD1 is a possible D gene (6 bases). The germline V gene encodes CDR1 KGHSH and CDR2 LQKENI. With 3 bases removed from V and 6 bases from J, the gap between germline ends came to 15 bases. The CDR3 extends over 14 amino acids. The CDR3 sequence is CASSPPTGTSEQYF. CDR3 nucleotide sequence: TGTGCCAGCTCACCCCCTACAGGGACCAGCGAGCAGTACTTC.

The chain links TRBV3-1 to TRBJ2-3, with a weak D call TRBD2 (5 bases). V dropped 1 base and J dropped 5 bases, with 13 bases sitting between them. The CDR3 totals 15 residues. Germline-derived CDR1 and CDR2 are LGHDT and YNNKEL (reference sequence). This CDR3 is CASSQAIRDIDTQYF. The CDR3 nucleotides read TGTGCCAGCAGCCAAGCGATTCGGGATATAGATACGCAGTATTTT.

This clonotype came up a few times. V usage is TRBV12-3 or TRBV12-4 and J usage is TRBJ2-1, with 10 bases matching TRBD2. This CDR3 has 15 amino acids. Unmatched junction bases numbered 11, after V lost 6 bases and J lost 9 bases. The CDR3 bases are TGTGCCAGCAGGGTGAGCGGGGGGGCTGGCTTTGAGCAGTTCTTC. Amino acid sequence: CASRVSGGAGFEQFF.

This clonotype was detected a few times. Written as DNA, the CDR3 is TGTGCCAGCAGCTTAGGCCCTATCTTCCTGCCCTACAATGAGCAGTTCTTC. Its translation is CASSLGPIFLPYNEQFF. The chain links TRBV7-2 to TRBJ2-1; D not certain. The CDR3 extends over 17 amino acids. V lost 1 base to trimming and J lost 2 bases, with 15 bases between them. From germline, CDR1 is SGHTA and CDR2 FQGNSA.

Many counts were recorded for this clonotype. This chain joins TRBV9 and TRBJ2-1; TRBD2 is a possible D gene (6 bases). Trimming shortened V by 1 base and J by 4 bases, and 9 bases separated the two germline ends. Per the germline V gene, CDR1 is SGDLS and CDR2 is YYNGEE. This CDR3 contains 14 residues. The CDR3 reads CASSVHGGYNEQFF. CDR3 in DNA: TGTGCCAGCAGCGTACACGGGGGTTACAATGAGCAGTTCTTC.

The V gene is TRBV5-1, the J gene TRBJ1-2; 8 bases agree with TRBD1. This CDR3 contains 14 residues. Germline-derived CDR1 and CDR2 are SGHRS and YFSETQ. V lost 1 base and J lost 8; bases outside the gene matches: 7. CDR3 protein: CASSLLQGANGYTF. CDR3 in DNA: TGCGCCAGCAGCTTGTTGCAGGGGGCAAACGGCTACACCTTC.

The V and J genes are TRBV4-1 and TRBJ2-1; the match to TRBD2 covers 8 bases. With V trimmed by 0 bases and J by 8 bases, 6 bases remained unmatched. CDR1 is MGHRA and CDR2 is YSYEKL in the germline V gene. The CDR3 has 15 residues. The CDR3 nucleotides are TGCGCCAGCAGCCAAGAAGGACTAGCTGTGGATGAGCAGTTCTTC. Amino acid sequence: CASSQEGLAVDEQFF.

This clonotype showed up many times. The chain combines TRBV12-3 or TRBV12-4 with TRBJ2-1; 11 nucleotides align to TRBD1. This CDR3 has 14 amino acids. J lost 8 bases, V lost 5 bases, and 5 bases had no gene match. CDR3 residues: CASSPGTGGHEQFF. DNA for the CDR3: TGTGCCAGCAGTCCCGGGACAGGGGGACATGAGCAGTTCTTC.

There are a few counts of this clonotype. The chain uses TRBV7-3 and TRBJ2-1, with 11 bases that match TRBD2. This CDR3 is 20 amino acids long. CDR1 and CDR2 (germline): SGHTA, FQGTGA. V lost 4 bases to trimming and J lost 6 bases; unmatched junction nucleotides: 20. CDR3 sequence: CASSSGLLRGTSGSGNEQFF. For the CDR3, the DNA is TGTGCCAGCAGCTCGGGCCTACTCAGAGGAACTAGCGGGAGTGGCAATGAGCAGTTCTTC.

The chain is built from TRBV25-1 and TRBJ1-5, with D possibly matching TRBD1 (5 bases). CDR3 length: 14 residues. V shed 5 bases and J shed 0 bases, with 8 bases lying between them. Germline loops: CDR1 MGHDK, CDR2 SYGVNS. CDR3 bases: TGTGCCAGCAGTACAGGTTATAGCAATCAGCCCCAGCATTTT. It yields the protein CASSTGYSNQPQHF.

There are a few counts of this clonotype. This chain links TRBV6-5 with TRBJ2-7, with 7 bases matching TRBD2. The germline CDR1 and CDR2 sequences are MNHEY and SVGAGI. The CDR3 totals 14 residues. J gave up 9 bases and V 6 bases, and 14 bases lay outside the gene matches. The CDR3 loop reads CASRPLAEGFGQYF. The CDR3 bases are TGTGCCAGCAGGCCCCTAGCGGAGGGGTTTGGGCAGTACTTC.

In this sample, this clonotype turned up a few times. The genes are TRBV24-1 and TRBJ1-2; D is perhaps TRBD1 (6 bases). Trimming cost V 2 bases and J 5 bases, with 20 bases left between them. This CDR3 contains 17 residues. The germline gives CDR1 KGHDR, CDR2 SFDVKD. The CDR3 loop is CATSDSTLIGGAYGYTF. Written as DNA, the CDR3 is TGTGCCACCAGTGATTCCACCCTTATCGGGGGGGCTTATGGCTACACCTTC.

This clonotype has a handful of counts. The chain uses TRBV9 and TRBJ2-1, with 9 bases lining up with TRBD2. The CDR3 covers 17 residues. V lost 3 bases and J lost 5; bases outside the gene matches: 12. The germline CDR1 and CDR2 sequences are SGDLS and YYNGEE. The DNA for the CDR3 is TGTGCCAGCAGCGCTTCCCTTAGCGGGAGCCTCGACAATGAGCAGTTCTTC. It yields the protein CASSASLSGSLDNEQFF. Full variable domain (remainder filled in from reference TRBV9 and TRBJ2-1): DSGVTQTPKHLITATGQRVTLRCSPRSGDLSVYWYQQSLDQGLQFLIQYYNGEERAKGNILERFSAQQFPDLHSELNLSSLELGDSALYFCASSASLSGSLDNEQFFGPGTRLTVL.

The rearrangement joins TRBV5-5 to TRBJ2-7, with 9 positions matching TRBD1. The CDR3 runs 18 residues. The germline CDR1 and CDR2 sequences are SGHKS and YYEKEE (reference sequence). V dropped 6 bases and J dropped 7; count of bases not matched to a gene: 23. The CDR3 spells CASIRKAGGQGTFWEQYF. The CDR3, as DNA: TGTGCCAGCATCCGAAAGGCAGGGGGACAGGGAACCTTCTGGGAGCAGTACTTC. The whole variable domain, remainder taken from reference TRBV5-5 and TRBJ2-7, is DAGVTQSPTHLIKTRGQQVTLRCSPISGHKSVSWYQQVLGQGPQFIFQYYEKEERGRGNFPDRFSARQFPNYSSELNVNALLLGDSALYLCASIRKAGGQGTFWEQYFGPGTRLTVT.